This TCR beta chain was retrieved from a study of T cells in Graves' hyperthyroidism and ophthalmopathy. This CDR3 region has 14 residues. Germline V gene sequence: CDR1 MNHEY, CDR2 SVGEGT. With 5 bases clipped from V and 7 bases from J, the junction kept 9 bases outside the gene matches. RNA transcripts yielded amplified TCR beta CDR3 regions. The HTBI primer set was used in a first-round RT-PCR of the TCR CDR3. Each CDR3 protein is one row after TCRdb ran MiXCR on the multiplex PCR reads. The sample yields 300,000 to 400,000 distinct CDR3 sequences, 15% to 20% seen once. Sequenced material: blood. This TCR derives from a woman between 45 and 60 years old with Graves' hyperthyroidism. The gene calls are TRBV6-2 or TRBV6-3 and TRBJ2-5, with 8 bases matching TRBD2. CDR3 protein: CASSRSGTSGTQYF. DNA of the CDR3: TGTGCCAGCAGTCGTAGCGGGACCTCAGGGACCCAGTACTTC.